This TCR beta chain was captured by sequencing in a study of T cell responses to AZD1222 COVID-19 vaccine. Study results and caveats: In all cases, repertoires were sampled only after the peak T cell response. Only five or six AZD1222 recipients were seropositive at baseline. Vaccine-associated CD4 TCRs spanned spike, dominant at 160-218 and 743-854.

Assay used: immunoSEQ multiplex PCR; TCRdb lists only in-frame clones, some missing. This sample has about 120,000 clones, with about 85% found just once. Comment on this clone: Its target is not known.

Trimming removed 5 bases at V and 4 bases at J, with 10 bases between. CDR1 is KGHDR, CDR2 SFDVKD, per germline. The CDR3 consists of 14 residues. The TCR comes from an adult in good health. V and J are TRBV24-1 and TRBJ1-4, with D perhaps TRBD1 (5 bases). Sequencing was performed on peripheral blood, taken on day 0 of AZD1222 vaccination. The CDR3 sequence: CATSVQRGNEKLFF. Written as DNA, the CDR3 is TGTGCCACCAGTGTACAGAGGGGTAATGAAAAACTGTTTTTT.